The rows below give T cell receptor beta chains drawn from one sample of a study of patients and donors after allogeneic stem cell transplantation. MiXCR, applied by TCRdb to the RT-PCR reads, yields one record per CDR3 protein. Of approximately 210,000 distinct CDR3 sequences in the sample, about 40% are singletons; the top ten hold approximately 32%. The specimen sequenced was blood, either unsorted or a sorted T cell fraction (not recorded which). Receptors originate from a human donor who was either an allogeneic HSCT recipient or a stem cell or donor lymphocyte infusion donor (not recorded which). It is not recorded whose cells these are; they may come from a transplant donor. Each CDR3 is given with its conserved first and last residue. Fields, in order: D gene, clone size, V gene, J gene, CDR3 DNA, CDR3 protein. D genes are given only for firm matches. For some rows the clone size is stated as once, few or many, or as a class when expanded; others skip it.

>-|few|TRBV7-9|TRBJ1-5
TGTGCCAGCAGCCCGGCTGGACAGTATAGCAATCAGCCCCAGCATTTT
CASSPAGQYSNQPQHF
>TRBD2|-|TRBV20-1|TRBJ2-1
TGCAGTGCTAGAGATTTGGGCGGGAGGGCCTACAATGAGCAGTTCTTC
CSARDLGGRAYNEQFF
>-|-|TRBV27|TRBJ2-7
TGTGCCAGCGGACAGCGATCCTACGAGCAGTACTTC
CASGQRSYEQYF
>TRBD1|once|TRBV6-5|TRBJ2-4
TGTGCCAGCAGGGGGACAGGGGTCAACATTCAGTACTTC
CASRGTGVNIQYF
>-|-|TRBV6-5|TRBJ2-7
TGTGCCAGCACTAACGGCGGCTCCTACGAGCAGTACTTC
CASTNGGSYEQYF
>-|few|TRBV12-3/TRBV12-4|TRBJ1-5
TGTGCCAGCAGCCGGAAGGGCCCCGCGGGGCCCCAGCATTTT
CASSRKGPAGPQHF
>TRBD1|few|TRBV11-2|TRBJ2-2
TGTGCCAGCACAGGGGGCGATACCGGGGAGCTGTTTTTT
CASTGGDTGELFF
>-|-|TRBV4-3|TRBJ1-1
TGCGCCAGCAGCCAAGAGGCAGGATTAGACACTGAAGCTTTCTTT
CASSQEAGLDTEAFF
>TRBD2|few|TRBV5-6|TRBJ2-5
TGTGCCAGCAGTTTGGGACTAGCAGGGGAGACCCAGTACTTC
CASSLGLAGETQYF
>-|-|TRBV12-3/TRBV12-4|TRBJ1-5
TGTGCCATCGCGACAGGCGTCAATCAGCCCCAGCATTTT
CAIATGVNQPQHF
>-|few|TRBV4-2|TRBJ1-5
TGTGCCAGCAGCCAGTCGTCTGGGAGCAATCAGCCCCAGCATTTT
CASSQSSGSNQPQHF
>-|-|TRBV4-3|TRBJ2-4
TGCGCCAGCAGCCACTCCTGGGGGGTAATCGACAAAAACATTCAGTACTTC
CASSHSWGVIDKNIQYF
>TRBD1|few|TRBV4-1|TRBJ1-5
TGCGCCAGCAGCCAACTTCCGGGACAGGGTTTCGGTCAGCCCCAGCATTTT
CASSQLPGQGFGQPQHF
>-|-|TRBV29-1|TRBJ2-2
TGCAGCGTTGAAGATCCAAGCGGCGGGGAGCTGTTTTTT
CSVEDPSGGELFF
>-|-|TRBV28|TRBJ2-3
TGTGCCAGCAGTTTTCGTATGCCGACTAGCACAGATACGCAGTATTTT
CASSFRMPTSTDTQYF
>-|-|TRBV14|TRBJ1-3
TGTGCCAGCAGCCCACGACCTTGGAGGGGGGCGGCCGGAAACACCATATATTTT
CASSPRPWRGAAGNTIYF
>-|-|TRBV9|TRBJ2-1
TGTGCCAGCAGCGTAGCTCATTACAATGAGCAGTTCTTC
CASSVAHYNEQFF
>-|-|TRBV9|TRBJ2-1
TGTGCCAGCAGCCCAGAAGGGGGGGGAGACAATGAGCAGTTCTTC
CASSPEGGGDNEQFF
>-|-|TRBV6-5|TRBJ1-4
TGTGCCAGCAGAAATCTGGGCCTCGGAGACGAAAAACTGTTTTTT
CASRNLGLGDEKLFF
>-|-|TRBV12-3/TRBV12-4|TRBJ2-1
TGTGCCAGCGCCTACAATGAGCAGTTCTTC
CASAYNEQFF
>-|many|TRBV29-1|TRBJ2-5
TGCAGCGTTGAGGTGGGGGAGACCCAGTACTTC
CSVEVGETQYF
>TRBD1|-|TRBV7-9|TRBJ2-3
TGTGCCACTCGCGGACGCGCAGACAGGGGAGATACGCAGTATTTT
CATRGRADRGDTQYF
>-|-|TRBV27|TRBJ1-5
TGTGCCAGCAGTTTGTCAGGGTTGAATCAGCCCCAGCATTTT
CASSLSGLNQPQHF
>-|few|TRBV14|TRBJ1-2
TGTGCCAGCAGCCCGACAGGACCTTATGGCTACACCTTC
CASSPTGPYGYTF
>-|-|TRBV12-3/TRBV12-4|TRBJ2-3
TGTGCCAGCAGTTTGTGGGGTCCCCATACGCAGTATTTT
CASSLWGPHTQYF
>-|-|TRBV28|TRBJ2-2
TGTGCCAGCAGTTTTGGGGCGAACACCGGGGAGCTGTTTTTT
CASSFGANTGELFF
>-|-|TRBV3-1|TRBJ1-2
TGTGCCAGCAGCCAAAGAGGACCCTGGAATTCTAACTATGGCTACACCTTC
CASSQRGPWNSNYGYTF
>-|-|TRBV21-1|TRBJ2-7
TGTGCCAGCAGCAAATCAACTAGCGGGAGCTCCTACGAGCAGTACTTC
CASSKSTSGSSYEQYF
>-|once|TRBV12-3/TRBV12-4|TRBJ2-1
TGTGCCAGCAGTTTAAAGGGGTCACACAATGAGCAGTTCTTC
CASSLKGSHNEQFF